What follows are 11 T cell receptor beta chains derived from one specimen sequenced in a study of beta chain features in type 1 diabetes. The study's findings and limits: In all four CD4+ subsets, TCRB CDR3 length was significantly, moderately reduced in type 1 diabetes.

The sequenced template was cDNA made from the entire isolated RNA. The data were produced by immunoSEQ multiplex PCR, yet TCRdb's version contains in-frame clones alone and is incomplete. The sample has roughly 70,000 clones; roughly 50% are singletons. No antigen has been assigned to these receptors. Input material: central memory CD4+ T cells from blood. Receptors were obtained from a man younger than 40 with type 1 diabetes.

The chain uses TRBV27 and TRBJ2-7; maybe TRBD1 (6 bases). CDR1 and CDR2 (germline): MNHEY, SMNVEV (reference sequence). The germline V and J ends were trimmed by 5 bases and 0 bases, with 17 bases remaining between them. The CDR3 consists of 16 residues. The CDR3 loop is CASSRAGTQSSYEQYF. The CDR3 DNA reads TGTGCCAGCAGTAGGGCCGGGACACAAAGCTCCTACGAGCAGTACTTC.

The chain is built from TRBV19 and TRBJ2-1; TRBD2 matches at 12 bases. V was clipped by 1 base and J by 0 bases; unmatched bases: 13. The CDR3 has 21 amino acids. CDR1 and CDR2 from the germline V gene are LNHDA and SQIVND (reference sequence). CDR3 nucleotides: TGTGCCAGTAGTATAGGAAAGAATTGGCTAGCGGGGGGGTACTCCTACAATGAGCAGTTCTTC. It is translated as CASSIGKNWLAGGYSYNEQFF.

The chain joins TRBV9 to TRBJ1-2; possible D gene TRBD1, 5 bases. The CDR3 covers 15 residues. The V gene's germline CDR1 is SGDLS and CDR2 YYNGEE. V lost 0 bases and J 3 bases, leaving 12 bases between the germline ends. The CDR3 spells CASSVAPGRDYGYTF. In DNA form, the CDR3 reads TGTGCCAGCAGCGTAGCGCCAGGGAGGGACTATGGCTACACCTTC.

This clone came up a few times. This chain uses TRBV7-2 with TRBJ2-5; 13 bases are a match to TRBD2. CDR1 is SGHTA, CDR2 FQGNSA, per germline. V shed 4 bases, J shed 5 bases, and the junction held 7 bases outside the gene matches. The CDR3 consists of 16 residues. The CDR3 sequence is CASSSGTSGIGETQYF. In DNA, the CDR3 is TGTGCCAGCAGCTCCGGGACTAGCGGGATAGGGGAGACCCAGTACTTC. Full variable domain (outside the CDR3, taken from reference TRBV7-2 and TRBJ2-5): GAGVSQSPSNKVTEKGKDVELRCDPISGHTALYWYRQSLGQGLEFLIYFQGNSAPDKSGLPSDRFSAERTGGSVSTLTIQRTQQEDSAVYLCASSSGTSGIGETQYFGPGTRLLVL.

The V gene is TRBV19, the J gene TRBJ1-2; D not certain. The V end was cut by 3 bases, the J end by 8 bases, with 19 bases between. The V gene's germline CDR1 is LNHDA and CDR2 SQIVND (reference sequence). The CDR3 extends over 15 amino acids. The CDR3 bases are TGTGCCAGTAGTATTGGCGGCAGGCCCGGGATAGGCTACACCTTC. Encoded protein: CASSIGGRPGIGYTF.

This clone was found a few times. The chain links TRBV10-3 to TRBJ1-1; D is ambiguous. The CDR3 runs to 11 residues. CDR1 is ENHRY, CDR2 SYGVKD, per germline. Deletions cut 3 bases from V and 11 bases from J, with 10 bases between. The CDR3 region has the DNA TGTGCCATCAGTGAATCTAGCGTGGCTTTCTTT. Amino acids: CAISESSVAFF.

This chain connects TRBV29-1 to TRBJ1-4; no definite D call. The CDR3 is made up of 13 amino acids. Looked up from germline, CDR1 is SQVTM and CDR2 is ANQGSEA. Trimming pared 3 bases from V and 4 bases from J, leaving 9 bases between. The CDR3: CSVEGRNNEKLFF. The CDR3 nucleotides are TGCAGCGTTGAGGGCCGGAATAATGAAAAACTGTTTTTT. The variable domain in full, with the rest retrieved from reference TRBV29-1 and TRBJ1-4, is SAVISQKPSRDICQRGTSLTIQCQVDSQVTMMFWYRQQPGQSLTLIATANQGSEATYESGFVIDKFPISRPNLTFSTLTVSNMSPEDSSIYLCSVEGRNNEKLFFGSGTQLSVL.

In its sample, this clone was seen once. The V and J genes are TRBV4-1 and TRBJ2-5; 8 bases line up with TRBD1. CDR1 is MGHRA, CDR2 YSYEKL, per germline. The CDR3 extends over 15 amino acids. Trimming at V came to 4 bases and at J to 5 bases, leaving 9 bases not matched to a gene. In DNA form, the CDR3 reads TGCGCCAGCAGCCCATTGGGACAGGCGAGGGAGACCCAGTACTTC. Its translation is CASSPLGQARETQYF.

In its sample, this clone was seen once. The rearrangement links TRBV7-9 to TRBJ1-3; D is uncertain. With 3 bases removed from V and 3 bases from J, the gap between germline ends came to 9 bases. The CDR3 runs to 14 residues. Per the germline V gene, CDR1 is SEHNR and CDR2 is FQNEAQ (reference sequence). The CDR3 here is CASSFAARGNTIYF. CDR3 nucleotides: TGTGCCAGCAGCTTTGCGGCCCGTGGAAACACCATATATTTT. The full variable domain, its missing parts supplied by reference TRBV7-9 and TRBJ1-3, is DTGVSQNPRHKITKRGQNVTFRCDPISEHNRLYWYRQTLGQGPEFLTYFQNEAQLEKSRLLSDRFSAERPKGSFSTLEIQRTEQGDSAMYLCASSFAARGNTIYFGEGSWLTVV.

This chain joins TRBV6-5 and TRBJ2-7; 7 bases agree with TRBD2. V shed 6 bases and J 4 bases; nucleotides not matched to a gene: 12. Germline V gene lookup returns CDR1 MNHEY and CDR2 SVGAGI. The CDR3 spans 15 residues. CDR3 protein: CASRSPGGPAYEQYF. The CDR3 DNA reads TGTGCCAGCAGGTCTCCGGGGGGACCCGCATACGAGCAGTACTTC.

V and J are TRBV7-9 and TRBJ2-7; D is possibly TRBD1 (6 bases). The germline CDR1 and CDR2 sequences are SEHNR and FQNEAQ (reference sequence). The CDR3 is 15 residues long. Trimming shortened V by 5 bases and J by 1 base, and 15 bases separated the two germline ends. CDR3 DNA sequence: TGTGCCAGCAGCCCTAGTGGGGGCCCATCCTACGAGCAGTACTTC. Translation gives CASSPSGGPSYEQYF.